This T cell receptor (beta chain) is drawn from a study of CD8 T cells in Susac syndrome. The RNA input was 0.5 to 1 ug, and it was reverse transcribed with random hexamers. TCRdb called the immunoSEQ multiplex PCR reads again in MiXCR, with one record for every CDR3 protein. The sample includes just over 300,000 distinct CDR3 sequences, roughly nine tenths of them seen just once. The germline gives CDR1 DFQATT, CDR2 SNEGSKA (reference sequence). Deletions cut 6 bases from V and 0 bases from J, with 11 bases between. CDR3 length: 13 residues. The clonotype originates from a human donor with multiple sclerosis. The chain uses TRBV20-1 and TRBJ1-1, with a possible D match to TRBD1 (5 bases). Specimen: CD4+ T cells from PBMCs. CDR3 sequence reads: CSATGGLNTEAFF. CDR3 sequence (DNA): TGCAGTGCCACGGGGGGACTGAACACTGAAGCTTTCTTT.